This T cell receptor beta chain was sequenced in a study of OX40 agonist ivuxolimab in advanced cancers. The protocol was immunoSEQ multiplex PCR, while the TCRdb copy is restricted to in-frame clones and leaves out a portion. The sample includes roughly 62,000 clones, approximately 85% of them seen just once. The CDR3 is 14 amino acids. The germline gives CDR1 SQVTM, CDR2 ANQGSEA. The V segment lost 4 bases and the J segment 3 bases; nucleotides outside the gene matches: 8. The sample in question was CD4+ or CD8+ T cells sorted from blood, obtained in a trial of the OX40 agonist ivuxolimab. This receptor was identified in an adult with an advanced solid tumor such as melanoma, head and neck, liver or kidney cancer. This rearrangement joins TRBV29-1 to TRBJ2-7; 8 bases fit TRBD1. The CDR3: CSVGSAGQVYEQYF. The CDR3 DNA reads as TGCAGCGTTGGTTCTGCGGGACAGGTCTACGAGCAGTACTTC.